This passage covers 9 T cell receptor beta chains from one sample sequenced in a study of blood T cell repertoires in COVID-19. Produced via immunoSEQ multiplex PCR; TCRdb's table is partial and in-frame only. The repertoire has fewer than 120,000 clones, about 85% of them found once; the top ten carry around 4.9%. Sequencing was carried out using peripheral blood. All receptors come from a human donor in a cohort sampled during active COVID-19.

This chain's CDR3 is CASSLETGEYEQYF. As DNA, the CDR3 is TGCGCCAGCAGCTTGGAGACAGGGGAGTACGAGCAGTACTTC. The rearrangement joins TRBV5-1 to TRBJ2-7; TRBD1 aligns across 8 bases. The CDR3 has 14 residues. Germline V gives CDR1 SGHRS, CDR2 YFSETQ. V trimming: 0 bases; J trimming: 4 bases; junction bases outside the gene matches: 3.

This rearrangement joins TRBV5-1 to TRBJ2-1; D might be TRBD2 (5 bases). The CDR3 has 14 residues. Germline lookup yields CDR1 SGHRS and CDR2 YFSETQ. The ends were cut back, 0 bases at V and 3 bases at J, with 7 bases in the middle. The CDR3 spells CASSLEGVYNEQFF. The CDR3 DNA reads TGCGCCAGCAGCTTGGAGGGAGTCTACAATGAGCAGTTCTTC.

The gene calls are TRBV5-1 and TRBJ1-1, with D unclear. Germline CDR1 SGHRS, CDR2 YFSETQ. The V gene lost 4 bases and the J gene lost 0 bases, with 16 bases spanning the gap. This CDR3 comprises 16 residues. The CDR3 here is CASSPGGQFMNTEAFF. In DNA, the CDR3 is TGCGCCAGCAGCCCAGGAGGGCAGTTCATGAACACTGAAGCTTTCTTT.

The J gene is TRBJ2-3, the V gene TRBV12-3 or TRBV12-4; D is uncertain. The CDR3 loop spans 12 amino acids. Trimming took 5 bases from V and 1 from J, leaving 4 bases between them. The CDR3 sequence is CASSRGTDTQYF. CDR3 nucleotide sequence: TGTGCCAGCAGTCGAGGCACAGATACGCAGTATTTT.

The chain joins TRBV5-1 to TRBJ1-2; no definite D call. The V and J ends lost 4 bases and 5 bases respectively, with 9 bases between them. The CDR3 runs to 12 residues. Per germline, CDR1 SGHRS and CDR2 YFSETQ. Written as DNA, the CDR3 is TGCGCCAGCAGCCGGGTCGGTTATGGCTACACCTTC. Amino acids: CASSRVGYGYTF.

The chain recombines TRBV28 with TRBJ2-1; D may be TRBD2 (5 bases). CDR1 is MDHEN and CDR2 is SYDVKM in the germline V gene. The CDR3 length is 17 residues. Trimming cost V 6 bases and J 0 bases, with 18 bases left between them. The CDR3 is CASSRPPLGSSYNEQFF. The CDR3 nucleotides are TGTGCCAGCAGCCGCCCTCCTCTTGGGAGCTCCTACAATGAGCAGTTCTTC.

The chain's CDR3 is CASSPHRTPYEQYF. CDR3 coding DNA: TGTGCCAGCAGCCCCCACAGGACCCCCTACGAGCAGTACTTC. V and J are TRBV3-1 (or the pseudogene TRBV3-2) and TRBJ2-7; TRBD1 might be the D (5 bases). The V gene lost 4 bases and the J gene lost 2 bases, with 12 bases spanning the gap. Germline V lookup: CDR1 LGHDT, CDR2 YNNKEL (reference sequence). CDR3 length equals 14 residues.

This chain joins TRBV5-1 and TRBJ2-7, with D perhaps TRBD1 (5 bases). This CDR3 has 13 amino acids. The V end lost 3 bases, the J end lost 6 bases, and 13 bases lay between the germline ends. Germline CDR1 and CDR2: SGHRS and YFSETQ. The CDR3 spells CASSSGVGREQYF. The DNA for the CDR3 is TGCGCCAGCAGCTCGGGCGTGGGGCGCGAGCAGTACTTC.

The V call is TRBV27, the J call TRBJ1-6; tentative D call: TRBD1 (5 bases). The V end was cut by 6 bases, the J end by 9 bases, with 21 bases between. The CDR3 runs to 16 residues. Per the germline V gene, CDR1 is MNHEY and CDR2 is SMNVEV (reference sequence). The CDR3 DNA follows: TGTGCCAGCAGCAGAACCAGCAGGGTGTATGGTTCACCCCTCCACTTT. It yields the protein CASSRTSRVYGSPLHF.